The 30 T cell receptor beta chains in this list originate from one sample, sequenced in a study of OX40 agonist ivuxolimab in advanced cancers. Data came from immunoSEQ multiplex PCR; TCRdb stores just in-frame clones and leaves some out. This table holds 74,000 or so clones, approximately 88% found once. Source: CD4+ or CD8+ T cells sorted from blood, taken in a trial of the OX40 agonist ivuxolimab. All receptors derive from an adult with an advanced solid tumor such as melanoma, head and neck, liver or kidney cancer.

The chain is built from TRBV29-1 and TRBJ2-3; the match to TRBD2 covers 7 bases. The CDR3 sequence is 15 residues long. The V and J ends lost 2 bases and 4 bases, in that order; junction bases with no gene match: 9. The V gene's germline CDR1 is SQVTM and CDR2 ANQGSEA. The CDR3 nucleotides read TGCAGCGTTGAACGGGCGGGAGTCAGGGCAGATACGCAGTATTTT. The encoded protein is CSVERAGVRADTQYF.

This chain uses TRBV15 with TRBJ1-2, with unresolved D. The CDR3 runs to 12 residues. Trimming left V 4 bases short and J 0 bases short, with 3 bases between. Germline assignment: CDR1 LNHNV and CDR2 YYDKDF (reference sequence). The CDR3 is CATSTSNYGYTF. The CDR3 DNA sequence: TGTGCCACCAGCACGTCTAACTATGGCTACACCTTC.

The genes are TRBV29-1 and TRBJ2-1; no reliable D call. The germline CDR1 and CDR2 sequences are SQVTM and ANQGSEA. Trimming left V 5 bases short and J 1 base short, with 9 bases between. CDR3 length: 13 residues. CDR3 loop: CSVIRESYNEQFF. Written as DNA, the CDR3 is TGCAGCGTTATAAGGGAATCCTACAATGAGCAGTTCTTC.

This sequence joins TRBV5-6 and TRBJ2-7; D unclear. The ends were cut back, 2 bases at V and 0 bases at J, with 12 bases in the middle. Germline V lookup: CDR1 SGHDT, CDR2 YYEEEE. This CDR3 spans 15 amino acids. The CDR3 nucleotides are TGTGCCAGCAGCTTTGGGGTCCCGAGCTCCTACGAGCAGTACTTC. Translated, it gives CASSFGVPSSYEQYF.

The chain carries TRBV7-2 and TRBJ1-1; D gene unclear. The CDR3 is made up of 13 amino acids. Per the germline V gene, CDR1 is SGHTA and CDR2 is FQGNSA. V was cut by 1 base and J by 5 bases, with 8 bases left in between. Here the CDR3 reads CASSLGIGTEAFF. The CDR3 nucleotides read TGTGCCAGCAGCTTAGGGATAGGTACTGAAGCTTTCTTT.

The chain uses TRBV6-5 and TRBJ2-1; the D is unclear. CDR3 size: 14 residues. The germline gives CDR1 MNHEY, CDR2 SVGAGI. The V and J ends lost 4 bases and 3 bases respectively, with 10 bases between them. The CDR3: CASSSDTRYNEQFF. CDR3 in DNA: TGTGCCAGCAGTTCCGATACCCGCTACAATGAGCAGTTCTTC.

The rearrangement joins TRBV29-1 to TRBJ2-5; 7 bases agree with TRBD1. CDR3 length equals 11 residues. Germline assignment: CDR1 SQVTM and CDR2 ANQGSEA. This CDR3 is CSWDSQETQYF. The CDR3 nucleotides read TGCAGTTGGGACAGCCAAGAGACCCAGTACTTC.

The chain links TRBV10-3 to TRBJ2-1, with D perhaps TRBD2 (5 bases). There are 13 residues in the CDR3. V lost 2 bases to trimming and J lost 5 bases, with 7 bases between them. CDR1 and CDR2 (germline): ENHRY, SYGVKD. The CDR3 sequence is CAISERGDNEQFF. The CDR3 coding sequence is TGTGCCATCAGTGAGCGGGGAGACAATGAGCAGTTCTTC.

This chain connects TRBV5-1 to TRBJ2-6, with D possibly matching TRBD2 (6 bases). This CDR3 comprises 15 residues. Trimming shortened V by 6 bases and J by 0 bases, and 10 bases separated the two germline ends. Germline CDR1 SGHRS, CDR2 YFSETQ. The CDR3, as DNA: TGCGCCAGCAACGGGGGAAACTCTGGGGCCAACGTCCTGACTTTC. Protein product: CASNGGNSGANVLTF.

CDR3 loop: CASSLYSSGDNEQFF. DNA of the CDR3: TGTGCCAGCAGCTTATACTCTAGCGGGGACAATGAGCAGTTCTTC. The chain has TRBV7-2 and TRBJ2-1; TRBD2 matches at 9 bases. Germline V gives CDR1 SGHTA, CDR2 FQGNSA. This CDR3 contains 15 residues. V was pared by 2 bases and J by 5 bases, with 4 bases of the junction left unmatched. The full variable domain, in which reference TRBV7-2 and TRBJ2-1 provide the parts outside the CDR3, is GAGVSQSPSNKVTEKGKDVELRCDPISGHTALYWYRQSLGQGLEFLIYFQGNSAPDKSGLPSDRFSAERTGGSVSTLTIQRTQQEDSAVYLCASSLYSSGDNEQFFGPGTRLTVL.

This clone was seen once. CDR3 sequence (DNA): TGTGCCAGCTCACCACCCGGGACAGTCAATAGCAATCAGCCCCAGCATTTT. Its translation: CASSPPGTVNSNQPQHF. The chain links TRBV18 to TRBJ1-5; 7 bases are a match to TRBD1. The junction had 5 bases not matched to a gene; V was cut back by 0 bases and J by 0 bases. The germline V gene has CDR1 KGHSH and CDR2 LQKENI. The CDR3 loop spans 17 amino acids.

The DNA for the CDR3 is TGTGCCAGCAGCTCAAGACGGACAGGGATCAGTGCCGAGCAGTACTTC. Translating gives CASSSRRTGISAEQYF. The chain is built from TRBV7-2 and TRBJ2-7, with 8 positions matching TRBD1. The V and J ends lost 4 bases and 6 bases, in that order; junction bases with no gene match: 14. The length of the CDR3 is 16 residues. The germline V gene encodes CDR1 SGHTA and CDR2 FQGNSA.

V usage is TRBV19 and J usage is TRBJ2-1, with 10 bases lining up with TRBD1. V lost 8 bases to trimming and J lost 4 bases; unmatched junction nucleotides: 5. The CDR3 length is 14 residues. CDR1 is LNHDA and CDR2 is SQIVND in the germline V gene (reference sequence). CDR3 loop: CASGRTGGYNEQFF. The DNA of the CDR3 is TGTGCCAGTGGAAGGACAGGGGGTTACAATGAGCAGTTCTTC.

V usage is TRBV5-5 and J usage is TRBJ2-5, with 9 bases aligning to TRBD2. Germline CDR1 SGHKS, CDR2 YYEKEE (reference sequence). With 6 bases clipped from V and 4 bases from J, the junction kept 13 bases outside the gene matches. The CDR3 loop spans 16 amino acids. This chain's CDR3 is CASNSFVAGGPETQYF. CDR3 DNA sequence: TGTGCCAGCAACTCGTTTGTGGCGGGAGGGCCAGAGACCCAGTACTTC.

The chain combines TRBV9 with TRBJ2-1; 15 bases align to TRBD2. CDR1 is SGDLS, CDR2 YYNGEE, per germline. The V segment lost 2 bases and the J segment 8 bases; nucleotides outside the gene matches: 2. The CDR3 is made up of 15 amino acids. The CDR3 loop reads CASSVGLAGGYEQFF. CDR3 coding DNA: TGTGCCAGCAGCGTTGGACTAGCGGGGGGGTATGAGCAGTTCTTC.

The V and J genes are TRBV5-4 and TRBJ1-1, with D possibly being TRBD1 (6 bases). Germline-derived CDR1 and CDR2 are SGHNT and YYREEE (reference sequence). Trimming cost V 2 bases and J 2 bases, with 13 bases left between them. CDR3 length: 15 amino acids. CDR3: CASSFSGGVNTEAFF. The CDR3 DNA reads TGTGCCAGCAGCTTTAGTGGGGGCGTAAACACTGAAGCTTTCTTT.

CDR3 amino acids: CASSLAGGKETQYF. The CDR3 DNA reads as TGTGCCAGCAGTTTAGCGGGGGGCAAAGAGACCCAGTACTTC. The gene calls are TRBV6-5 and TRBJ2-5; 10 nucleotides agree with TRBD2. Germline values: CDR1 MNHEY, CDR2 SVGAGI. J gave up 3 bases and V 4 bases, and 2 bases lay outside the gene matches. The CDR3 is made up of 14 amino acids.

This clone showed up just a few times. V usage is TRBV7-9 and J usage is TRBJ1-5; D is unresolved. The CDR3 is 12 amino acids. Germline V gene lookup returns CDR1 SEHNR and CDR2 FQNEAQ (reference sequence). V dropped 6 bases and J dropped 5 bases, with 8 bases sitting between them. The CDR3 DNA reads TGTGCCAGCAGTTCTCCCGATCAGCCCCAGCATTTT. This codes for CASSSPDQPQHF. The complete variable domain, with remaining parts taken from reference TRBV7-9 and TRBJ1-5, reads DTGVSQNPRHKITKRGQNVTFRCDPISEHNRLYWYRQTLGQGPEFLTYFQNEAQLEKSRLLSDRFSAERPKGSFSTLEIQRTEQGDSAMYLCASSSPDQPQHFGDGTRLSIL.

The rearrangement uses TRBV5-5 and TRBJ2-2; 11 bases agree with TRBD2. The germline gives CDR1 SGHKS, CDR2 YYEKEE (reference sequence). V gave up 2 bases and J gave up 7 bases; unmatched junction bases: 7. CDR3 length equals 16 residues. The CDR3 region has the DNA TGTGCCAGCAGCTTCCTCACTAGCGGGAGATACGGGGAGCTGTTTTTT. Its translation is CASSFLTSGRYGELFF.

The chain uses TRBV7-8 and TRBJ1-3; D remains ambiguous. Germline CDR1 reads SGHVS; CDR2 reads FQNEAQ. This CDR3 spans 13 amino acids. V lost 6 bases, J lost 0 bases, and 6 bases lay in between. The chain's CDR3 is CASSLSSGNTIYF. The CDR3 DNA is TGTGCCAGCAGTCTGAGCTCTGGAAACACCATATATTTT.

Notes on this clone: Distinct nucleotide sequences in the sample also encode this CDR3. This chain joins TRBV2 and TRBJ2-6, with D perhaps matching TRBD1 (5 bases). V gave up 4 bases and J gave up 0 bases, with 7 bases separating them. Germline CDR1 reads SNHLY; CDR2 reads FYNNEI. CDR3 length: 15 residues. The chain's CDR3 is CASSGDSSGANVLTF. The CDR3 nucleotides are TGTGCCAGCAGTGGAGACAGCTCTGGGGCCAACGTCCTGACTTTC.

This clone was seen only once. The gene calls are TRBV4-2 and TRBJ2-3; TRBD2 matches at 10 bases. With V trimmed by 1 base and J by 2 bases, 9 bases remained unmatched. This CDR3 has 18 residues. Germline loops: CDR1 LGHNA, CDR2 YNFKEQ. The DNA for the CDR3 is TGTGCCAGCAGCCAAGTCAGGAGGCTAGCGGGGGCCACAGATACGCAGTATTTT. Translation gives CASSQVRRLAGATDTQYF.

The chain joins TRBV25-1 to TRBJ1-2, with D hard to call. The V end lost 9 bases, the J end lost 0 bases, and 5 bases lay between the germline ends. The CDR3 extends over 11 amino acids. Germline V gene lookup returns CDR1 MGHDK and CDR2 SYGVNS. CDR3 bases: TGTGCCAGTTCGGCTAACTATGGCTACACCTTC. As protein: CASSANYGYTF.

The CDR3 nucleotides read TGCGCCAGCAGCTTGGTCGGGACAGGGACCGGGGAGCTGTTTTTT. Translated, it gives CASSLVGTGTGELFF. This rearrangement joins TRBV5-1 to TRBJ2-2; 9 bases match TRBD1. The CDR3 is made up of 15 amino acids. CDR1 SGHRS and CDR2 YFSETQ come from the germline V gene. Germline trimming cut 0 bases from V and 5 bases from J; bases unmatched to any gene: 2. The whole variable domain, filled in from reference TRBV5-1 and TRBJ2-2, reads KAGVTQTPRYLIKTRGQQVTLSCSPISGHRSVSWYQQTPGQGLQFLFEYFSETQRNKGNFPGRFSGRQFSNSRSEMNVSTLELGDSALYLCASSLVGTGTGELFFGEGSRLTVL.

V usage is TRBV10-3 and J usage is TRBJ1-4; D remains unclear. The CDR3 covers 16 residues. Germline V gene lookup returns CDR1 ENHRY and CDR2 SYGVKD. V lost 0 bases and J lost 8, with 16 bases in between. The CDR3 is CAISESPLLLSEKLFF. The CDR3 DNA reads as TGTGCCATCAGTGAGTCGCCGTTACTGCTGAGCGAAAAACTGTTTTTT.

This rearrangement joins TRBV5-5 to TRBJ2-7; D is uncertain. The V and J ends lost 0 bases and 3 bases respectively, with 13 bases between them. The CDR3 contains 15 residues. Germline V CDR1 and CDR2: SGHKS, YYEKEE (reference sequence). For the CDR3, the DNA is TGTGCCAGCAGCTTGGCCCCGGACCAACTCTACGAGCAGTACTTC. Amino acids: CASSLAPDQLYEQYF.

This clone is a singleton in its sample. The chain uses TRBV18 and TRBJ2-3, with D perhaps matching TRBD1 (5 bases). CDR1 and CDR2 (germline): KGHSH, LQKENI. There are 14 residues in the CDR3. The V end was cut by 2 bases, the J end by 4 bases, with 10 bases between. Written as DNA, the CDR3 is TGTGCCAGCTCACCAACACAGGCAGCAGATACGCAGTATTTT. It codes for CASSPTQAADTQYF.

The rearrangement uses TRBV12-5 and TRBJ1-1; the match to TRBD1 covers 8 bases. The junction had 9 bases not matched to a gene; V was cut back by 3 bases and J by 6 bases. The germline V gene has CDR1 LGHNT and CDR2 FRNRAP. CDR3 length: 15 amino acids. CDR3: CASGFVTGGAAEAFF. CDR3 sequence (DNA): TGTGCTAGTGGTTTTGTTACAGGGGGAGCGGCTGAAGCTTTCTTT. Drawing the rest from reference TRBV12-5 and TRBJ1-1, the complete variable domain is DARVTQTPRHKVTEMGQEVTMRCQPILGHNTVFWYRQTMMQGLELLAYFRNRAPLDDSGMPKDRFSAEMPDATLATLKIQPSEPRDSAVYFCASGFVTGGAAEAFFGQGTRLTVV.

This clone was counted a few times. The rearrangement links TRBV6-6 to TRBJ2-1, with 7 bases identical to TRBD1. Unmatched junction bases numbered 4, after V lost 4 bases and J lost 4 bases. The CDR3 extends over 14 amino acids. Germline lookup yields CDR1 MNHNY and CDR2 SVGAGI (reference sequence). CDR3 sequence: CASSFRGNYNEQFF. DNA for the CDR3: TGTGCCAGCAGTTTCAGGGGGAATTACAATGAGCAGTTCTTC.

This sequence joins TRBV4-2 and TRBJ2-3, with D perhaps matching TRBD2 (6 bases). CDR3 size: 17 residues. Germline CDR1 LGHNA, CDR2 YNFKEQ. The ends were cut back, 4 bases at V and 2 bases at J, with 19 bases in the middle. In nucleotides, the CDR3 is TGTGCCAGCAGCCGTAGGTTTGGGGACTTTTTCACAGATACGCAGTATTTT. It is translated as CASSRRFGDFFTDTQYF.